Below are 32 T cell receptor beta chains sequenced from a single sample in a study of shared clonotypes between healthy human individuals. Assay: immunoSEQ multiplex PCR; the TCRdb copy retains only in-frame clones and omits some. The repertoire holds about 2 million clones, with 90% to 95% as singletons. The specimen sequenced was naive CD4+ T cells sorted from blood. The subset: CD45RA+ positively selected. The origin of the receptors is a young man in good health.

The chain has TRBV5-1 and TRBJ2-7; TRBD1 is a possible D gene (5 bases). The ends were cut back, 2 bases at V and 0 bases at J, with 9 bases in the middle. Germline loops: CDR1 SGHRS, CDR2 YFSETQ. The CDR3 is 14 residues long. CDR3 amino acids: CASSFTGFSYEQYF. The DNA for the CDR3 is TGCGCCAGCAGCTTTACAGGATTCTCCTACGAGCAGTACTTC.

The chain is built from TRBV5-4 and TRBJ2-3; D remains unclear. Germline loops: CDR1 SGHNT, CDR2 YYREEE (reference sequence). This CDR3 spans 14 amino acids. Trimming cost V 4 bases and J 5 bases, with 14 bases left between them. The CDR3 nucleotides read TGTGCCAGCAGCGCCCCCATGGACGGAGATACGCAGTATTTT. The encoded protein is CASSAPMDGDTQYF.

V gene TRBV10-3 combines with J gene TRBJ1-1; the match to TRBD1 covers 10 bases. V dropped 2 bases and J dropped 5; count of bases not matched to a gene: 5. The germline gives CDR1 ENHRY, CDR2 SYGVKD. The CDR3 contains 15 residues. The CDR3 DNA reads TGTGCCATCAGTGAGCGACAGGGGGCGAGAACTGAAGCTTTCTTT. Translated: CAISERQGARTEAFF.

The chain uses TRBV11-2 and TRBJ1-4; possibly TRBD1 for D (6 bases). Germline V gene lookup returns CDR1 SGHAT and CDR2 FQNNGV. The ends were cut back, 5 bases at V and 2 bases at J, with 15 bases in the middle. This CDR3 has 16 residues. The CDR3 bases are TGTGCCAGCAGCAATCGCCAGGGGTTGACTAATGAAAAACTGTTTTTT. This sequence encodes CASSNRQGLTNEKLFF.

The gene calls are TRBV2 and TRBJ1-5, with 8 bases matching TRBD1. The CDR3 has 14 residues. Per the germline V gene, CDR1 is SNHLY and CDR2 is FYNNEI. The V segment lost 7 bases and the J segment 7 bases; nucleotides outside the gene matches: 9. The CDR3 region has the DNA TGTGCCAGCAACACCCAGGGGGCGAGGCAGCCCCAGCATTTT. It specifies CASNTQGARQPQHF.

As for this clone: The same CDR3 arises from other DNA sequences in this sample as well. This chain uses TRBV5-6 with TRBJ2-5, with 13 bases identical to TRBD2. In germline, CDR1 is SGHDT, CDR2 YYEEEE. CDR3 size: 16 residues. The trim removed 4 bases at V and 2 bases at J, leaving 5 bases unmatched. The CDR3 bases are TGTGCCAGCAGCCTAGGACTAGCGGGGGTTCAAGAGACCCAGTACTTC. Its translation is CASSLGLAGVQETQYF.

J is TRBJ1-5 and V is TRBV7-8; no definite D call. Deletions cut 1 base from V and 3 bases from J, with 10 bases between. Per germline, CDR1 SGHVS and CDR2 FQNEAQ. There are 15 residues in the CDR3. CDR3 nucleotide sequence: TGTGCCAGCAGCTTAGTCGGGCAGACCAATCAGCCCCAGCATTTT. This codes for CASSLVGQTNQPQHF.

The gene calls are TRBV5-1 and TRBJ1-6; 10 nucleotides match TRBD1. The V and J ends lost 6 bases and 5 bases, in that order; junction bases with no gene match: 2. Germline CDR1 SGHRS, CDR2 YFSETQ. The CDR3 covers 14 residues. The CDR3 nucleotides are TGCGCCAGCAACGGACAGGGGGATAATTCACCCCTCCACTTT. Translation: CASNGQGDNSPLHF.

J is TRBJ2-7 and V is TRBV27, with D tentatively TRBD1 (6 bases). V gave up 5 bases and J gave up 6 bases, with 20 bases separating them. Germline CDR1 MNHEY, CDR2 SMNVEV (reference sequence). This CDR3 has 15 amino acids. CDR3 residues: CASSRGRTVGGEQYF. As DNA, the CDR3 is TGTGCCAGCAGTCGGGGCCGGACAGTTGGGGGCGAGCAGTACTTC.

The chain uses TRBV2 and TRBJ1-1; possibly TRBD1 for D (5 bases). The CDR3 covers 13 residues. Trimming pared 6 bases from V and 1 base from J, leaving 9 bases between. The germline gives CDR1 SNHLY, CDR2 FYNNEI. In DNA, the CDR3 is TGTGCCAGCAGCCTTACAGGGAACACTGAAGCTTTCTTT. This codes for CASSLTGNTEAFF.

In regard to this clone: Other nucleotide sequences from this sample produce the same CDR3. The chain joins TRBV7-9 to TRBJ2-1; TRBD2 matches at 7 bases. Germline CDR1 reads SEHNR; CDR2 reads FQNEAQ (reference sequence). J lost 10 bases, V lost 10 bases, and 4 bases had no gene match. The CDR3 spans 10 residues. CDR3 residues: CAIREVEQFF. For the CDR3, the DNA is TGTGCCATACGGGAGGTCGAGCAGTTCTTC.

The chain couples TRBV19 to TRBJ1-5; 7 bases are a match to TRBD1. Germline-derived CDR1 and CDR2 are LNHDA and SQIVND (reference sequence). The CDR3 has 14 residues. J lost 3 bases, V lost 6 bases, and 5 bases had no gene match. The DNA of the CDR3 is TGTGCCAGTAGGCCTGGGACAGCCAATCAGCCCCAGCATTTT. Translation gives CASRPGTANQPQHF.

The chain employs TRBV21-1 and TRBJ1-1; the table names TRBD1, a call not compared with the DNA. TRBV21-1 is flagged as a pseudogene. This CDR3 is 12 amino acids long. CDR3 in amino acids: CASYRGTTEAFF. CDR3 coding DNA: TGTGCCAGCTACAGGGGGACCACTGAAGCTTTCTTT.

This chain uses TRBV27 with TRBJ2-7, with TRBD1 as a possible D gene (5 bases). The CDR3 totals 14 residues. Germline V gene sequence: CDR1 MNHEY, CDR2 SMNVEV (reference sequence). The V and J ends lost 4 bases and 2 bases respectively, with 12 bases between them. CDR3 protein: CASSWQGRTYEQYF. CDR3 DNA: TGTGCCAGCAGTTGGCAGGGTAGGACCTACGAGCAGTACTTC.

The chain uses TRBV28 and TRBJ1-4, with D uncertain. Per the germline V gene, CDR1 is MDHEN and CDR2 is SYDVKM. V dropped 6 bases and J dropped 7 bases, with 15 bases sitting between them. The CDR3 is 14 residues long. As DNA, the CDR3 is TGTGCCAGCAGGGCGGGCGGTTTAGGTGAAAAACTGTTTTTT. Translation gives CASRAGGLGEKLFF.

This clone was detected once. The chain has TRBV5-4 and TRBJ1-1; 7 nucleotides agree with TRBD1. V lost 0 bases and J lost 1; bases outside the gene matches: 3. Germline CDR1 reads SGHNT; CDR2 reads YYREEE (reference sequence). The CDR3 consists of 15 residues. The CDR3 DNA follows: TGTGCCAGCAGCTTGGGTGACAGGGAGAACACTGAAGCTTTCTTT. Protein product: CASSLGDRENTEAFF.

As regards this clone: Other DNA variants within this sample encode the same CDR3. The V call is TRBV6-5, the J call TRBJ1-2; no clear D gene. V was pared by 0 bases and J by 4 bases, with 3 bases between. The CDR3 contains 12 residues. CDR1 MNHEY and CDR2 SVGAGI come from the germline V gene. The CDR3 reads CASSYSGYGYTF. The DNA of the CDR3 is TGTGCCAGCAGTTACTCCGGCTATGGCTACACCTTC.

The chain combines TRBV4-3 with TRBJ1-4; D uncertain. The CDR3 loop spans 16 amino acids. Germline values: CDR1 LGHNA, CDR2 YSLEER. The germline V and J ends were trimmed by 1 base and 0 bases, with 9 bases remaining between them. The CDR3 sequence is CASSQVIGSTNEKLFF. The CDR3 nucleotides read TGCGCCAGCAGCCAAGTTATCGGCTCAACTAATGAAAAACTGTTTTTT.

The rearrangement uses TRBV18 and TRBJ2-1; 10 bases fit TRBD2. CDR1 and CDR2 (germline): KGHSH, LQKENI. V lost 4 bases, J lost 0 bases, and 18 bases stayed unmatched. This CDR3 comprises 21 residues. The CDR3 region has the DNA TGTGCCAGCTCACTACTCACGACTAGCGGGCGCGGCCCTGACTCCTACAATGAGCAGTTCTTC. Its protein product is CASSLLTTSGRGPDSYNEQFF.

In DNA form, the CDR3 reads TGTGCCAGCAGTGCGCGGGGGCCTAATTCACCCCTCCACTTT. Its translation: CASSARGPNSPLHF. The chain links TRBV2 to TRBJ1-6; D perhaps matches TRBD1 (6 bases). From germline, CDR1 is SNHLY and CDR2 FYNNEI. The CDR3 is made up of 14 amino acids. Trimming pared 4 bases from V and 6 bases from J, leaving 10 bases between.

This chain connects TRBV6-5 to TRBJ1-4; no reliable D call. This CDR3 spans 15 amino acids. Germline loops: CDR1 MNHEY, CDR2 SVGAGI. V gave up 8 bases and J gave up 0 bases, with 13 bases separating them. CDR3 DNA: TGTGCCAGCCGGAGACGGGATGCAACTAATGAAAAACTGTTTTTT. This translates into CASRRRDATNEKLFF.

The V call is TRBV7-2, the J call TRBJ2-5, with D unclear. V shed 6 bases and J shed 3 bases, with 5 bases lying between them. Germline V gives CDR1 SGHTA, CDR2 FQGNSA. The CDR3 runs 11 residues. In nucleotides, the CDR3 is TGTGCCAGCAGTCGAGAAGAGACCCAGTACTTC. Translated, it gives CASSREETQYF.

This clone has just one count. Other DNA sequences from this sample encode an identical CDR3 as well. The rearrangement uses TRBV6-5 and TRBJ2-1, with a possible D match to TRBD2 (5 bases). V was shortened by 0 bases and J by 0 bases, with 6 bases between the two germline ends. Germline V gene lookup returns CDR1 MNHEY and CDR2 SVGAGI. The length of the CDR3 is 15 residues. The CDR3 DNA sequence: TGTGCCAGCAGTTACTCGGGGAGCTCCTACAATGAGCAGTTCTTC. Amino acids: CASSYSGSSYNEQFF.

The chain joins TRBV6-6 to TRBJ1-2; 9 bases are a match to TRBD1. Germline CDR1 is MNHNY and CDR2 is SVGAGI (reference sequence). The CDR3 is 16 amino acids. V was pared by 2 bases and J by 5 bases, with 9 bases of the junction left unmatched. This CDR3 is CASSYPRDRERYGYTF. The CDR3 bases are TGTGCCAGCAGTTACCCCCGGGACAGGGAGCGGTATGGCTACACCTTC.

With regard to this clone: Other DNA sequences in the sample encode the same CDR3. V gene TRBV30 combines with J gene TRBJ1-6; 10 nucleotides match TRBD1. Per germline, CDR1 GTSNPN and CDR2 SVGIG (reference sequence). The J segment lost 9 bases and the V segment lost 5 bases, leaving 7 bases of the junction unmatched. The CDR3 is 14 amino acids. CDR3: CAWRETGGSSPLHF. The DNA of the CDR3 is TGTGCCTGGCGAGAGACAGGGGGCAGTTCACCCCTCCACTTT.

The sample holds one count of this clone. The chain employs TRBV18 and TRBJ2-3; no clear D gene. V was shortened by 1 base and J by 1 base, with 6 bases between the two germline ends. CDR1 is KGHSH and CDR2 is LQKENI in the germline V gene. This CDR3 is 14 amino acids long. Written as DNA, the CDR3 is TGTGCCAGCTCACCACGACCTGGCACAGATACGCAGTATTTT. This translates into CASSPRPGTDTQYF. Full variable domain (remainder filled in from reference TRBV18 and TRBJ2-3): NAGVMQNPRHLVRRRGQEARLRCSPMKGHSHVYWYRQLPEEGLKFMVYLQKENIIDESGMPKERFSAEFPKEGPSILRIQQVVRGDSAAYFCASSPRPGTDTQYFGPGTRLTVL.

This chain joins TRBV6-5 and TRBJ1-6; a possible D gene is TRBD1 (5 bases). The CDR3 consists of 15 residues. CDR1 MNHEY and CDR2 SVGAGI come from the germline V gene. V lost 1 base, J lost 5 bases, and 9 bases lay in between. The CDR3 loop reads CASSYWDAHNSPLHF. DNA for the CDR3: TGTGCCAGCAGTTACTGGGACGCCCATAATTCACCCCTCCACTTT.

In this sample, this clone turned up a few times. Other nucleotide sequences from this sample produce the same CDR3. The J gene is TRBJ1-1, the V gene TRBV15; no definite D call. CDR3 length equals 14 residues. V was pared by 0 bases and J by 1 base, with 6 bases between. The germline gives CDR1 LNHNV, CDR2 YYDKDF (reference sequence). The CDR3 here is CATSRDLGNTEAFF. The CDR3 DNA is TGTGCCACCAGCAGAGATCTGGGGAACACTGAAGCTTTCTTT. The whole variable domain, filled in from reference TRBV15 and TRBJ1-1, reads DAMVIQNPRYQVTQFGKPVTLSCSQTLNHNVMYWYQQKSSQAPKLLFHYYDKDFNNEADTPDNFQSRRPNTSFCFLDIRSPGLGDTAMYLCATSRDLGNTEAFFGQGTRLTVV.

The rearrangement links TRBV2 to TRBJ1-5; TRBD1 aligns across 10 bases. Losses at the gene ends were 7 bases for V and 5 bases for J; bases not matched to a gene: 5. The CDR3 length is 14 residues. Looked up from germline, CDR1 is SNHLY and CDR2 is FYNNEI. The CDR3, as DNA: TGTGCCAGCACGGAGACAGGGGGCGATCAGCCCCAGCATTTT. This translates into CASTETGGDQPQHF.

Here the CDR3 DNA reads TGTGCCTGGAAATCGGGCCTCCTTTGGGATTCACCCCTCCACTTT. Translating it yields CAWKSGLLWDSPLHF. J is TRBJ1-6 and V is TRBV30; D remains ambiguous. CDR1 GTSNPN and CDR2 SVGIG come from the germline V gene (reference sequence). The CDR3 is 15 amino acids. The V end lost 4 bases, the J end lost 8 bases, and 18 bases lay between the germline ends.

This sequence joins TRBV11-2 and TRBJ1-1; 7 bases are shared with TRBD1. CDR1 and CDR2 from the germline V gene are SGHAT and FQNNGV. Germline trimming cut 1 base from V and 5 bases from J; bases unmatched to any gene: 7. This CDR3 spans 15 amino acids. The CDR3, as DNA: TGTGCCAGCAGCTTAGTGAACAGGGGAGGGACTGAAGCTTTCTTT. Protein: CASSLVNRGGTEAFF.

This clone was found once. The chain carries TRBV27 and TRBJ1-1; D remains unclear. V was clipped by 5 bases and J by 1 base, with 8 bases between them. The CDR3 loop spans 13 amino acids. Per germline, CDR1 MNHEY and CDR2 SMNVEV (reference sequence). The CDR3: CASSKQENTEAFF. DNA for the CDR3: TGTGCCAGCAGTAAACAAGAGAACACTGAAGCTTTCTTT.